This T cell receptor (beta chain) was recovered during a study of a mutant IDH1 vaccine in newly diagnosed glioma. The overall study: Beforehand, treatment had been radiotherapy, temozolomide, or both; the majority received both.

The table came from immunoSEQ multiplex PCR; TCRdb's copy has only in-frame clones and leaves some out. The sample includes roughly 70,000 clones, 65% to 90% of them seen just once. Only a few counts were recorded for this clone. What it binds is unknown. Trimming pared 3 bases from V and 3 bases from J, leaving 8 bases between. Germline lookup yields CDR1 ENHRY and CDR2 SYGVKD. This CDR3 is built from 14 residues. Study observations and caveats: No link was apparently found between pseudoprogression and changes in top peripheral T cell clonotypes.

The time point: baseline, week 1 (first vaccination visit). Treatment given: pre-vaccination baseline after standard-of-care therapy. Astrocytomas that were new, WHO grade 3 or 4, IDH1-mutant and ATRX-lost were present in the donors. The clonotype comes from a man aged 25-45 years with glioma. The chain carries TRBV10-3 and TRBJ2-2, with a weak D call TRBD1 (6 bases). The specimen was PBMCs, collected from a glioma patient treated with radiotherapy, temozolomide or both. DNA of the CDR3: TGTGCCATCAGTGATGCAGGGGACACCGGGGAGCTGTTTTTT. Protein sequence: CAISDAGDTGELFF.